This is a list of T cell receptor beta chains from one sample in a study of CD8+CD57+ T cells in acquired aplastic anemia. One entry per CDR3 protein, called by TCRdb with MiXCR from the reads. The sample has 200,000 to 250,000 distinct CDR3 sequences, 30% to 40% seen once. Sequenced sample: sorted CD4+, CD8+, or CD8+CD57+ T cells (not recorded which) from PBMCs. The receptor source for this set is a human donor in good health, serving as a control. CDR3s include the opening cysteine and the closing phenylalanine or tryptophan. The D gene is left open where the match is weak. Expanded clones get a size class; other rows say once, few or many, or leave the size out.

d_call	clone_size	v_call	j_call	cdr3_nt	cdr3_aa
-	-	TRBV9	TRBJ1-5	TGTGCCAGCAGCGGGGGGATCCGCAATCAGCCCCAGCATTTT	CASSGGIRNQPQHF
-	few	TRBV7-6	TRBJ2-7	TGTGCCAGCAGCCCGCAGGAGACCTACGAGCAGTACTTC	CASSPQETYEQYF
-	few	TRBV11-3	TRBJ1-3	TGTGCCAGCACCCAGGGACAACGGCTGGGAAACACCATATATTTT	CASTQGQRLGNTIYF
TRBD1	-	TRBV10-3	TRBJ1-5	TGTGCCATCAGTGAGGGGGGGACAGCGGGCAATCAGCCCCAGCATTTT	CAISEGGTAGNQPQHF
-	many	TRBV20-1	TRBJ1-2	TGCAGTGCTAGCTTGGCAGGGCCTCAAAATAACTATGGCTACACCTTC	CSASLAGPQNNYGYTF
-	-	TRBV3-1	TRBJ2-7	TGTGCCAGCAGCCAAGCTGTCAGTAGCTACGAGCAGTACTTC	CASSQAVSSYEQYF
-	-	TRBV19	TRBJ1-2	TGTGCCAGTAGTAATTCCGTCTATGGCTACACCTTC	CASSNSVYGYTF
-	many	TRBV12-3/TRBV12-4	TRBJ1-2	TGTGCCAGCAGCCCCTATCTCTACTCGGGCTATGGCTACACCTTC	CASSPYLYSGYGYTF
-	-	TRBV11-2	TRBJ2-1	TGTGCCAGTACTATGGGGGAAGGGGGAAGCTCCTACAATGAGCAGTTCTTC	CASTMGEGGSSYNEQFF
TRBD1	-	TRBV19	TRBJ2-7	TGTGCCGCCTCCGGGACAGTCTCCTACGAGCAGTACTTC	CAASGTVSYEQYF
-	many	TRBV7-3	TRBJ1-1	TGTGCCAGCAGCCTGGCAGGGAACACTGAAGCTTTCTTT	CASSLAGNTEAFF
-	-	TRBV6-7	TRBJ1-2	TGTGCCAGCCCGACAGCTATTAACTATGGCTACACCTTC	CASPTAINYGYTF
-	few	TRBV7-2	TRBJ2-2	TGTGCCAGCAGCGGACTAATCACCGGGGAGCTGTTTTTT	CASSGLITGELFF
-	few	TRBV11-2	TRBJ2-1	TGTGCCAGCAGCTTAGGAGCAGACCCCGGTCGGAATGAGCAGTTCTTC	CASSLGADPGRNEQFF
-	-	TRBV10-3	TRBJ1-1	TGTGCCATCAGGGATTCACAGGGCCGAACGGGCACTGAAGCTTTCTTT	CAIRDSQGRTGTEAFF
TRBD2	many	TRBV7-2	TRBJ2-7	TGTGCCAGCAGCTTAGACGCCAGACTAGCGGGAGGGACCTACGAGCAGTACTTC	CASSLDARLAGGTYEQYF